The present T cell receptor beta chain was sequenced within a study of response to subunit inactivated influenza vaccine. Study observations and caveats: Authors suggested each seasonal flu vaccination may recruit only limited numbers of new T cells.

TCRdb redid the calling of the RT-PCR reads with MiXCR, one entry per CDR3 protein. The sample lists about 620,000 distinct CDR3 sequences; about 11% were seen once. For this clonotype: Its specificity is unknown.

This sample was shared with a second study, whose subject was T cells expressing NK-cell markers. From that report: It was by 5'RACE template switching with UMIs that TCR beta cDNA was made.

The source of this sequence is a man aged 50-60 years who received an inactivated influenza vaccine. The sequencing here drew on PBMCs from blood, taken on the day of vaccination.

The CDR3 loop reads CSARGGSGGSYEQYF. CDR3 nucleotide sequence: TGCAGTGCTAGGGGAGGTAGCGGGGGGTCCTACGAGCAGTACTTC. The chain links TRBV20-1 to TRBJ2-7, with 10 bases lining up with TRBD2. The CDR3 runs to 15 residues. With V trimmed by 3 bases and J by 1 base, 6 bases remained unmatched. Germline lookup yields CDR1 DFQATT and CDR2 SNEGSKA (reference sequence).